One sample yielded the 29 T cell receptor beta chains listed below, sequenced in a study of T cells in tumors after PD-1 blockade. The method was immunoSEQ multiplex PCR; TCRdb's version includes in-frame clones alone and lacks a portion of them. The sample records about 63,000 clones, approximately 79% being singletons. The starting material was PBMCs, obtained after anti-PD-1 treatment. These TCRs come from a human donor with basal cell carcinoma.

The chain employs TRBV28 and TRBJ1-1; 9 nucleotides match TRBD1. V was clipped by 7 bases and J by 6 bases; unmatched bases: 9. CDR1 MDHEN and CDR2 SYDVKM come from the germline V gene. The CDR3 spans 14 residues. CDR3 loop: CASTFPGQGSEAFF. The CDR3 coding sequence is TGTGCCAGCACCTTCCCGGGACAGGGCTCTGAAGCTTTCTTT.

The V and J genes are TRBV19 and TRBJ1-5, with 8 bases aligning to TRBD1. The CDR3 contains 16 residues. V was clipped by 1 base and J by 7 bases; unmatched bases: 9. The germline CDR1 and CDR2 sequences are LNHDA and SQIVND (reference sequence). Here the CDR3 reads CASSIVSGQGQQPQHF. The CDR3, as DNA: TGTGCCAGTAGTATAGTGTCTGGACAGGGTCAACAGCCCCAGCATTTT.

The V call is TRBV10-3, the J call TRBJ2-1; tentative D call: TRBD1 (6 bases). Germline CDR1 is ENHRY and CDR2 is SYGVKD. The germline V and J ends were trimmed by 0 bases and 4 bases, with 13 bases remaining between them. The CDR3 contains 16 residues. The CDR3 loop is CAISESGAPRYNEQFF. The CDR3 nucleotides are TGTGCCATCAGTGAGTCGGGGGCCCCCCGGTACAATGAGCAGTTCTTC.

Only a few counts were recorded for this clone. The V gene is TRBV28, the J gene TRBJ1-3; the D is unclear. The V end was cut by 2 bases, the J end by 3 bases, with 11 bases between. CDR1 MDHEN and CDR2 SYDVKM come from the germline V gene. This CDR3 is 15 amino acids long. The CDR3 loop reads CASSLGRAFGNTIYF. CDR3 nucleotide sequence: TGTGCCAGCAGTTTAGGGAGGGCATTTGGAAACACCATATATTTT.

This chain uses TRBV7-9 with TRBJ1-6; D is unresolved. Trimming removed 5 bases at V and 4 bases at J, with 12 bases between. This CDR3 has 15 residues. Germline loops: CDR1 SEHNR, CDR2 FQNEAQ (reference sequence). CDR3 coding DNA: TGTGCCAGCAGCCCCCGGCCGGGTTATAATTCACCCCTCCACTTT. Amino acid sequence: CASSPRPGYNSPLHF.

The rearrangement uses TRBV3-1 (or the pseudogene TRBV3-2) and TRBJ2-3; 12 bases are a match to TRBD2. Germline CDR1 reads LGHDT; CDR2 reads YNNKEL (reference sequence). Trimming removed 4 bases from V and 1 base from J; junction bases left unmatched: 0. This CDR3 is 15 amino acids long. The DNA of the CDR3 is TGTGCCAGCAGCCGGACTAGCGGGGGCACAGATACGCAGTATTTT. This translates into CASSRTSGGTDTQYF.

This rearrangement joins TRBV4-2 to TRBJ1-1; no reliable D call. Germline V gene sequence: CDR1 LGHNA, CDR2 YNFKEQ. The CDR3 covers 14 residues. Trimming took 1 base from V and 0 from J, leaving 6 bases between them. In DNA form, the CDR3 reads TGTGCCAGCAGCCAAGCCCCCATGAACACTGAAGCTTTCTTT. Translating it yields CASSQAPMNTEAFF.

The chain links TRBV7-2 to TRBJ2-1, with 9 bases fitting TRBD2. Germline V gene data show CDR1 as SGHTA and CDR2 as FQGNSA. The CDR3 extends over 14 amino acids. The J segment lost 6 bases and the V segment lost 4 bases, leaving 4 bases of the junction unmatched. CDR3 nucleotides: TGTGCCAGCAGCTCGGGACTAGCAACCAATGAGCAGTTCTTC. Encoded protein: CASSSGLATNEQFF.

The rearrangement joins TRBV29-1 to TRBJ2-7, with D unresolved. The CDR3 is 12 amino acids. Germline lookup yields CDR1 SQVTM and CDR2 ANQGSEA. The V and J ends lost 5 bases and 3 bases respectively, with 11 bases between them. The CDR3 protein is CSVWAVNYEQYF. The CDR3 region has the DNA TGCAGCGTTTGGGCAGTAAACTACGAGCAGTACTTC.

This clone was counted a few times. The V and J genes are TRBV7-9 and TRBJ2-1; TRBD2 is a possible D gene (5 bases). In germline, CDR1 is SEHNR, CDR2 FQNEAQ (reference sequence). The CDR3 is 15 residues long. V lost 3 bases and J lost 7, with 16 bases in between. As DNA, the CDR3 is TGTGCCAGCAGCTTGGCAACACTAGTTTGGAATGAGCAGTTCTTC. Protein: CASSLATLVWNEQFF.

V gene TRBV5-6 combines with J gene TRBJ1-5, with 7 bases lining up with TRBD1. This CDR3 spans 14 amino acids. Germline CDR1 is SGHDT and CDR2 is YYEEEE. V dropped 0 bases and J dropped 5; count of bases not matched to a gene: 2. In DNA form, the CDR3 reads TGTGCCAGCAGCTTGGCAGGGGGGGATCAGCCCCAGCATTTT. Translation: CASSLAGGDQPQHF.

In this sample, this clone turned up a few times. The rearrangement joins TRBV24-1 to TRBJ2-7; D is uncertain. CDR1 and CDR2 (germline): KGHDR, SFDVKD. Trimming cost V 4 bases and J 4 bases, with 4 bases left between them. This CDR3 contains 11 residues. CDR3 sequence (DNA): TGTGCCACCAGTGACCCTTACGAGCAGTACTTC. This sequence encodes CATSDPYEQYF.

The chain joins TRBV7-9 to TRBJ2-5, with 8 bases matching TRBD1. Trimming took 7 bases from V and 0 from J; bases not matched to a gene: 13. The CDR3 contains 17 residues. Germline V CDR1 and CDR2: SEHNR, FQNEAQ (reference sequence). CDR3 DNA: TGTGCCAGCACCGGGGGACAGGAAACCCCGTACCAAGAGACCCAGTACTTC. Encoded protein: CASTGGQETPYQETQYF.

This sequence joins TRBV6-6 and TRBJ2-7, with D possibly being TRBD2 (5 bases). Germline-derived CDR1 and CDR2 are MNHNY and SVGAGI (reference sequence). Trimming stripped 7 bases from V and 0 bases from J, with 16 bases between. The CDR3 has 15 residues. CDR3 region: CASINMEVSSYEQYF. DNA for the CDR3: TGTGCCAGCATTAATATGGAGGTTAGCTCCTACGAGCAGTACTTC.

As concerns this clone: Mismatch with germline at one junction end may stem from a read error. This chain uses TRBV5-1 with TRBJ1-2; D is possibly TRBD1 (6 bases). This CDR3 is built from 12 residues. Germline V lookup: CDR1 SGHRS, CDR2 YFSETQ. The CDR3 is CASSLGWGQLSF. Here the CDR3 DNA reads TGCGCCAGCAGCTTGGGGTGGGGACAACTCTCCTTC.

The chain recombines TRBV30 with TRBJ2-7; maybe TRBD2 (5 bases). Germline V gives CDR1 GTSNPN, CDR2 SVGIG (reference sequence). CDR3 length equals 13 residues. The V and J ends lost 5 bases and 3 bases respectively, with 14 bases between them. The CDR3 here is CAWSSGVDYEQYF. CDR3 DNA: TGTGCCTGGTCCTCCGGGGTTGACTACGAGCAGTACTTC.

The chain has TRBV6-1 and TRBJ2-7; D is uncertain. This CDR3 has 13 amino acids. Germline-derived CDR1 and CDR2 are MNHNS and SASEGT. V lost 2 bases to trimming and J lost 6 bases, with 11 bases between them. The CDR3 DNA reads as TGTGCCAGCAGTGAATTTGGTCTCCGCGAGCAGTACTTC. Amino acid sequence: CASSEFGLREQYF.

This chain uses TRBV5-3 with TRBJ1-6, with 7 nucleotides matching TRBD1. TRBV5-3 is an ORF, with its function uncertain. The CDR3 is made up of 17 amino acids. V lost 0 bases to trimming and J lost 8 bases; unmatched junction nucleotides: 11. The CDR3 DNA reads TGTGCCAGAAGCTTGGAATGGCGGACAGGCAGGGATTCACCCCTCCACTTT. Translated: CARSLEWRTGRDSPLHF.

The V and J genes are TRBV21-1 and TRBJ2-7; TRBD2 was called by the table and not checked on the DNA. TRBV21-1 is given as a pseudogene. The CDR3 loop spans 15 amino acids. The CDR3 sequence is CASSRLAGETYEQYF. The CDR3 bases are TGTGCCAGCAGCAGACTAGCGGGGGAAACCTACGAGCAGTACTTC.

V gene TRBV6-5 combines with J gene TRBJ1-1, with D hard to call. The CDR3 has 15 residues. Germline assignment: CDR1 MNHEY and CDR2 SVGAGI. V lost 4 bases and J 0 bases, leaving 12 bases between the germline ends. CDR3 sequence (DNA): TGTGCCAGCAGTTTCGCCGGGATTTTGAACACTGAAGCTTTCTTT. Its translation: CASSFAGILNTEAFF.

The chain recombines TRBV7-8 with TRBJ2-2; D may be TRBD1 or TRBD2 (5 bases each). Trimming left V 2 bases short and J 7 bases short, with 20 bases between. Germline CDR1 SGHVS, CDR2 FQNEAQ. The CDR3 covers 17 residues. CDR3 protein: CASSLTGRGIQGGELFF. DNA for the CDR3: TGTGCCAGCAGCTTAACCGGACGGGGCATTCAGGGCGGGGAGCTGTTTTTT.

V gene TRBV4-2 combines with J gene TRBJ2-5; TRBD2 matches at 14 bases. With V trimmed by 2 bases and J by 4 bases, 3 bases remained unmatched. The CDR3 has 16 residues. Germline CDR1 reads LGHNA; CDR2 reads YNFKEQ. CDR3 region: CASSQLGTSGGETQYF. CDR3 nucleotides: TGTGCCAGCAGCCAATTAGGGACTAGCGGGGGAGAGACCCAGTACTTC.

V usage is TRBV5-1 and J usage is TRBJ1-4; 7 positions match TRBD1. This CDR3 contains 15 residues. With 4 bases clipped from V and 5 bases from J, the junction kept 8 bases outside the gene matches. From germline, CDR1 is SGHRS and CDR2 YFSETQ. Here the CDR3 DNA reads TGCGCCAGCAGCACCTTACAGGGGCGAAATGAAAAACTGTTTTTT. Translated: CASSTLQGRNEKLFF.

J is TRBJ2-7 and V is TRBV21-1; TRBD2 is taken as the D call from the table, unchecked against the DNA. TRBV21-1 is recorded as a pseudogene. The CDR3 length is 15 residues. CDR3 sequence (DNA): TGTGCCAGCGGTCAAAGCGGGGGGGGTTCCTACGAGCAGTACTTC. It is translated as CASGQSGGGSYEQYF.

This clone has a handful of counts. The rearrangement uses TRBV21-1 and TRBJ1-5; the DNA was not used to check the table's D call, TRBD1. TRBV21-1 is a recognized pseudogene. The CDR3 is made up of 16 amino acids. CDR3 sequence (DNA): TGTGCCAGCAGCAAAGCTAGACAGGGTAGCAATCAGCCCCAGCATTTT. This sequence encodes CASSKARQGSNQPQHF.

J is TRBJ2-3 and V is TRBV19, with 9 nucleotides matching TRBD2. The CDR3 spans 15 residues. Germline V gene sequence: CDR1 LNHDA, CDR2 SQIVND (reference sequence). Trimming at V came to 6 bases and at J to 5 bases, leaving 9 bases not matched to a gene. In DNA, the CDR3 is TGTGCCAGTAGCTCAAGGGGGCGGGGGGGAGATACGCAGTATTTT. Protein product: CASSSRGRGGDTQYF.

This chain connects TRBV19 to TRBJ1-4, with D possibly being TRBD1 (5 bases). Per the germline V gene, CDR1 is LNHDA and CDR2 is SQIVND (reference sequence). The CDR3 has 15 amino acids. V lost 8 bases, J lost 4 bases, and 17 bases lay in between. In DNA form, the CDR3 reads TGTGCCAGTGGCCTTCTAAGGGGAGGTAATGAAAAACTGTTTTTT. Translated: CASGLLRGGNEKLFF.

This clone was counted between two and nine times. The chain links TRBV30 to TRBJ1-3, with TRBD1 matching 9 bases. This CDR3 is built from 17 residues. V was clipped by 6 bases and J by 3 bases; unmatched bases: 15. CDR1 and CDR2 from the germline V gene are GTSNPN and SVGIG (reference sequence). The CDR3 bases are TGTGCCTGTGTTACCGGGACAGGGTTTTTCCTTGGAAACACCATATATTTT. Amino acids: CACVTGTGFFLGNTIYF.

This CDR3 reads CAISSTVYNSPLHF. DNA for the CDR3: TGTGCCATCAGTTCGACAGTCTATAATTCACCCCTCCACTTT. This sequence joins TRBV10-3 and TRBJ1-6; D perhaps matches TRBD1 (5 bases). The V end was cut by 5 bases, the J end by 3 bases, with 8 bases between. The CDR3 consists of 14 residues. From germline, CDR1 is ENHRY and CDR2 SYGVKD.